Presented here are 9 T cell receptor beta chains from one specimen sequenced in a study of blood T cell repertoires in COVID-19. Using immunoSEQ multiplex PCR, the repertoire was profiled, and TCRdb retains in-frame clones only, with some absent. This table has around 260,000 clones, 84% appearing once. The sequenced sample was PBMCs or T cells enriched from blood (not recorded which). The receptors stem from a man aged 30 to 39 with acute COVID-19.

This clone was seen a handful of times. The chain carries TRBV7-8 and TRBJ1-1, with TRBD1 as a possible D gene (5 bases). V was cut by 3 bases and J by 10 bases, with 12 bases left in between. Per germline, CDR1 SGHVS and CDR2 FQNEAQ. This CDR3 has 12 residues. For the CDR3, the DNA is TGTGCCAGCAGCTTGGGGCCCTCTCTAGCTTTCTTT. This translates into CASSLGPSLAFF. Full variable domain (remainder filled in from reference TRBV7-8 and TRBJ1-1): GAGVSQSPRYKVAKRGQDVALRCDPISGHVSLFWYQQALGQGPEFLTYFQNEAQLDKSGLPSDRFFAERPEGSVSTLKIQRTQQEDSAVYLCASSLGPSLAFFGQGTRLTVV.

For the CDR3, the DNA is TGTGCCGGGGGCCCGGGCATGTGGCCCCAGCATTTT. Residues: CAGGPGMWPQHF. This rearrangement joins TRBV12-3 or TRBV12-4 to TRBJ1-5, with D tentatively TRBD1 (6 bases). V lost 11 bases to trimming and J lost 9 bases, with 17 bases between them. CDR3 length: 12 residues.

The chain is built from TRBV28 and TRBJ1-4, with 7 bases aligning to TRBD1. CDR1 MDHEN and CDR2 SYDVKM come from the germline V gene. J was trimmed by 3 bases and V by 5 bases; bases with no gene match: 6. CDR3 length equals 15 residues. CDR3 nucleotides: TGTGCCAGCAGTCTACGGACAGGTGCTAATGAAAAACTGTTTTTT. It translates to CASSLRTGANEKLFF. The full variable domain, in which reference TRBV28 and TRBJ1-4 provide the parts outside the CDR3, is DVKVTQSSRYLVKRTGEKVFLECVQDMDHENMFWYRQDPGLGLRLIYFSYDVKMKEKGDIPEGYSVSREKKERFSLILESASTNQTSMYLCASSLRTGANEKLFFGSGTQLSVL.

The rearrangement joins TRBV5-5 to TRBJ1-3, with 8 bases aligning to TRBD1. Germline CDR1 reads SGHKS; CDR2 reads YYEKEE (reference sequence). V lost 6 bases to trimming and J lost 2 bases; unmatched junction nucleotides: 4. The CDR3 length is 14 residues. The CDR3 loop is CASKTGVTGNTIYF. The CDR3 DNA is TGTGCCAGCAAGACAGGGGTAACTGGAAACACCATATATTTT.

The CDR3 DNA sequence: TGTGCCAGTTCCTTTGGAGGGCTGAATGAGCAGTTCTTC. It specifies CASSFGGLNEQFF. V is TRBV19 and J is TRBJ2-1; D perhaps matches TRBD2 (6 bases). Germline CDR1 is LNHDA and CDR2 is SQIVND (reference sequence). The ends were cut back, 8 bases at V and 7 bases at J, with 15 bases in the middle. The CDR3 contains 13 residues.

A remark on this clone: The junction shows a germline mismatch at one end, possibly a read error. The CDR3 nucleotides read TGTGCCAGCAGCCCCGGACTAGCGGGAGTTAATGAGCAGTTCTTC. Amino acid sequence: CASSPGLAGVNEQFF. This chain joins TRBV5-1 and TRBJ2-1, with 13 nucleotides matching TRBD2. Looked up from germline, CDR1 is SGHRS and CDR2 is YFSETQ. CDR3 length equals 15 residues.

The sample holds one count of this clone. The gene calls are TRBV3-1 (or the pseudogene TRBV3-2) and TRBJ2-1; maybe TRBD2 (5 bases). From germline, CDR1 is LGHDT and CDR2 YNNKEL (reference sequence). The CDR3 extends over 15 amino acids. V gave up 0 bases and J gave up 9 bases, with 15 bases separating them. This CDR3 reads CASSQDFGVEGEQFF. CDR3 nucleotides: TGTGCCAGCAGCCAAGATTTTGGCGTCGAGGGTGAGCAGTTCTTC.

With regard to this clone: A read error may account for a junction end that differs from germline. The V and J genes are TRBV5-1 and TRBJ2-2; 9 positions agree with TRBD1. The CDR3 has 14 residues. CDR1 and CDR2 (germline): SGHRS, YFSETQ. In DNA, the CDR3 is TGTGCCAGCAAGGGACAGGGTGACACCGGGGAGCTGTTTTTT. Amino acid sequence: CASKGQGDTGELFF.

CDR3 bases: TGTGCCAGTGAGCGAGCAATGAACACTGAAGCTTTCTTT. Amino acids: CASERAMNTEAFF. The chain links TRBV19 to TRBJ1-1; D remains unclear. Per the germline V gene, CDR1 is LNHDA and CDR2 is SQIVND (reference sequence). With 8 bases removed from V and 0 bases from J, the gap between germline ends came to 10 bases. This CDR3 is 13 amino acids long. Variable domain in full (rest from reference TRBV19 and TRBJ1-1): DGGITQSPKYLFRKEGQNVTLSCEQNLNHDAMYWYRQDPGQGLRLIYYSQIVNDFQKGDIAEGYSVSREKKESFPLTVTSAQKNPTAFYLCASERAMNTEAFFGQGTRLTVV.